These 26 T cell receptor beta chains were sequenced from one sample in a study of cytomegalovirus exposure and HLA in healthy donors listed by TCRdb under 2017. The library was prepared using the immunoSEQ multiplex PCR assay. In its TCRdb copy, this immuneACCESS table keeps in-frame sequences only and misses some clones. Where compared with another copy, unresolved V genes explain less than half of these, and the others have no known cause. Across this sample there are some 160,000 clones, with around 89% seen only once. About 2.7% of the sample goes to the ten largest clones. The source material was PBMCs. These receptors were taken from a man younger than 35 in good health and CMV-seronegative.

The chain carries TRBV10-1 and TRBJ2-3; 7 bases agree with TRBD2. From germline, CDR1 is WNHNN and CDR2 SYGVQD (reference sequence). After removal of 2 bases from V and 0 bases from J, the junction contained 8 bases not matched to a gene. CDR3 length: 17 residues. CDR3 residues: CASSESASGSSTDTQYF. The CDR3 coding sequence is TGCGCCAGCAGTGAGAGTGCTAGCGGATCTAGCACAGATACGCAGTATTTT.

The chain carries TRBV28 and TRBJ1-4; no clear D gene. The CDR3 is made up of 17 amino acids. Germline V gives CDR1 MDHEN, CDR2 SYDVKM. The V end was cut by 1 base, the J end by 1 base, with 13 bases between. CDR3 loop: CASSLSPADRTNEKLFF. Written as DNA, the CDR3 is TGTGCCAGCAGTTTATCCCCAGCGGACCGAACTAATGAAAAACTGTTTTTT.

Only one count was recorded for this clone. The gene calls are TRBV30 and TRBJ2-6; 7 bases line up with TRBD2. The germline V gene encodes CDR1 GTSNPN and CDR2 SVGIG (reference sequence). The junction had 7 bases not matched to a gene; V was cut back by 1 base and J by 1 base. The CDR3 covers 17 residues. The CDR3 region is CAWSARGGVSGANVLTF. In nucleotides, the CDR3 is TGTGCCTGGAGTGCACGTGGGGGGGTGTCTGGGGCCAACGTCCTGACTTTC.

The chain is built from TRBV6-5 and TRBJ2-7; D uncertain. Looked up from germline, CDR1 is MNHEY and CDR2 is SVGAGI. V shed 5 bases and J shed 6 bases, with 8 bases lying between them. There are 11 residues in the CDR3. CDR3 DNA: TGTGCCAGCAGTGGTTTGGGCGAGCAGTACGTC. Its protein product is CASSGLGEQYV.

J is TRBJ1-2 and V is TRBV30, with 7 bases identical to TRBD1. Germline V CDR1 and CDR2: GTSNPN, SVGIG (reference sequence). With 3 bases clipped from V and 4 bases from J, the junction kept 11 bases outside the gene matches. The CDR3 has 15 residues. CDR3 DNA: TGTGCCTGGAGCGGCGTGACAGGGAGTTTCTATGGCTACACCTTC. Its translation: CAWSGVTGSFYGYTF.

The chain combines TRBV10-3 with TRBJ2-7; TRBD2 is a possible D gene (6 bases). This CDR3 is 13 amino acids long. Germline assignment: CDR1 ENHRY and CDR2 SYGVKD. Trimming removed 8 bases at V and 2 bases at J, with 13 bases between. The CDR3 sequence: CAISRGGAYEQYF. CDR3 nucleotide sequence: TGTGCCATCTCCCGGGGCGGGGCCTACGAGCAGTACTTC.

V usage is TRBV30 and J usage is TRBJ1-2, with D tentatively TRBD1 (6 bases). Germline loops: CDR1 GTSNPN, CDR2 SVGIG (reference sequence). The CDR3 loop spans 12 amino acids. V gave up 0 bases and J gave up 7 bases, with 9 bases separating them. The CDR3 region has the DNA TGTGCCTGGAGTGTACCAGGGGCTGGCTACACCTTC. Protein product: CAWSVPGAGYTF.

This clone came up once. The V call is TRBV10-2, the J call TRBJ2-7, with D possibly matching TRBD2 (6 bases). Germline V gene lookup returns CDR1 WSHSY and CDR2 SAAADI. The V end was cut by 1 base, the J end by 7 bases, with 14 bases between. This CDR3 comprises 14 residues. CDR3 in DNA: TGCGCCAGCAGTGAGTATGTGGCAGGGACTGAGCAGTACGTC. This sequence encodes CASSEYVAGTEQYV.

The chain combines TRBV11-2 with TRBJ1-3, with no clear D. V lost 5 bases to trimming and J lost 0 bases, with 8 bases between them. The V gene's germline CDR1 is SGHAT and CDR2 FQNNGV. The CDR3 sequence is 14 residues long. CDR3 residues: CASSQRSSGNTIYF. CDR3 DNA: TGTGCCAGCAGCCAAAGGAGCTCTGGAAACACCATATATTTT.

V gene TRBV10-3 combines with J gene TRBJ2-7; 11 bases line up with TRBD2. Trimming at V came to 3 bases and at J to 3 bases, leaving 7 bases not matched to a gene. The CDR3 loop spans 16 amino acids. Germline CDR1 and CDR2: ENHRY and SYGVKD. The CDR3 nucleotides read TGTGCCATCAGTGACCCGACTAGCGGGAACCTCTACGAGCAGTACTTC. Protein product: CAISDPTSGNLYEQYF.

This chain uses TRBV11-2 with TRBJ2-5; 11 nucleotides agree with TRBD2. Per germline, CDR1 SGHAT and CDR2 FQNNGV. The CDR3 loop spans 16 amino acids. Trimming cost V 5 bases and J 10 bases; bases outside gene matches: 15. Written as DNA, the CDR3 is TGTGCCAGCAGCCCCTGGGCTAGCGGGGGGTGGATGGACCAGTACTTC. Translated, it gives CASSPWASGGWMDQYF.

The chain has TRBV7-9 and TRBJ1-2; tentative D call: TRBD1 (6 bases). Germline loops: CDR1 SEHNR, CDR2 FQNEAQ (reference sequence). The CDR3 length is 18 residues. V shed 5 bases and J shed 0 bases, with 22 bases lying between them. Here the CDR3 reads CASSPATPYRVTNYGYTF. In DNA, the CDR3 is TGTGCCAGCAGCCCAGCCACTCCCTACAGGGTAACTAACTATGGCTACACCTTC.

The chain employs TRBV5-1 and TRBJ2-1; D is perhaps TRBD1 (6 bases). CDR1 SGHRS and CDR2 YFSETQ come from the germline V gene. The CDR3 loop spans 12 amino acids. V lost 3 bases, J lost 8 bases, and 9 bases lay in between. The chain's CDR3 is CASSYRAHEQFF. The CDR3 coding sequence is TGCGCCAGCAGCTACAGGGCCCATGAGCAGTTCTTC.

V is TRBV25-1 and J is TRBJ2-7, with TRBD1 identical over 11 bases. This CDR3 is built from 14 residues. The germline V gene encodes CDR1 MGHDK and CDR2 SYGVNS. V trimming: 5 bases; J trimming: 6 bases; junction bases outside the gene matches: 6. This chain's CDR3 is CASSTTGTGGEQYF. As DNA, the CDR3 is TGTGCCAGCAGTACCACCGGGACAGGGGGCGAGCAGTACTTC.

Only one count was recorded for this clone. The chain is built from TRBV10-3 and TRBJ2-3; TRBD2 matches at 11 bases. The germline V gene has CDR1 ENHRY and CDR2 SYGVKD. The CDR3 sequence is 14 residues long. The J segment lost 6 bases and the V segment lost 6 bases, leaving 5 bases of the junction unmatched. Here the CDR3 DNA reads TGTGCCATCAGGGCTAGCGGGGGGTGGGATACGCAGTATTTT. This codes for CAIRASGGWDTQYF.

The rearrangement joins TRBV5-6 to TRBJ2-1; TRBD2 matches 8 bases. V lost 2 bases, J lost 8 bases, and 3 bases stayed unmatched. This CDR3 has 13 residues. CDR1 SGHDT and CDR2 YYEEEE come from the germline V gene. The CDR3 region has the DNA TGTGCCAGCAGCTTCGGACTAGCCGATGAGCAGTTCTTC. Encoded protein: CASSFGLADEQFF.

The V call is TRBV10-2, the J call TRBJ2-6, with TRBD1 matching 10 bases. V lost 4 bases to trimming and J lost 4 bases; unmatched junction nucleotides: 4. Germline CDR1 reads WSHSY; CDR2 reads SAAADI. The CDR3 consists of 16 residues. This CDR3 reads CASSGQGATGANVLTF. The CDR3 DNA reads TGCGCCAGCAGTGGACAGGGGGCTACAGGGGCCAACGTCCTGACTTTC.

This clone was seen once. J is TRBJ2-1 and V is TRBV7-2; D might be TRBD2 (6 bases). CDR3 length: 14 residues. V lost 3 bases and J lost 12, with 18 bases in between. Germline V gene lookup returns CDR1 SGHTA and CDR2 FQGNSA. The CDR3 coding sequence is TGTGCCAGCAGCTTCTCGACTAGTTGGGTTTGGCAGTTCTTC. As protein: CASSFSTSWVWQFF.

This clone was seen only once. The chain has TRBV19 and TRBJ2-3; 8 nucleotides align to TRBD1. This CDR3 is built from 13 residues. Trimming took 8 bases from V and 3 from J; bases not matched to a gene: 4. CDR1 LNHDA and CDR2 SQIVND come from the germline V gene (reference sequence). CDR3 coding DNA: TGTGCCAGTGACAGGGGTTCGACAGATACGCAGTATTTT. This codes for CASDRGSTDTQYF.

This chain links TRBV5-1 with TRBJ2-7; TRBD2 aligns across 8 bases. J lost 6 bases, V lost 0 bases, and 8 bases had no gene match. The CDR3 sequence is 15 residues long. CDR1 is SGHRS and CDR2 is YFSETQ in the germline V gene. The CDR3 DNA reads as TGCGCCAGCAGCTTGGCCGTTGCGGGAGGTGGCGAGCAGTACTTC. This gives the protein CASSLAVAGGGEQYF.

The rearrangement joins TRBV2 to TRBJ2-1, with TRBD2 identical over 7 bases. The CDR3 runs 18 residues. Germline CDR1 and CDR2: SNHLY and FYNNEI. V lost 2 bases to trimming and J lost 1 base; unmatched junction nucleotides: 11. The CDR3 loop is CASSELAATISSYNEQFF. As DNA, the CDR3 is TGTGCCAGCAGTGAACTAGCGGCGACGATATCTTCCTACAATGAGCAGTTCTTC.

The V and J genes are TRBV6-5 and TRBJ1-5; D might be TRBD1 (5 bases). CDR1 is MNHEY, CDR2 SVGAGI, per germline. The CDR3 has 14 residues. V lost 10 bases, J lost 7 bases, and 20 bases lay in between. The CDR3 sequence: CATSGQGPPQPQHF. For the CDR3, the DNA is TGTGCCACTTCTGGGCAGGGCCCCCCCCAGCCCCAGCATTTT.

The rearrangement joins TRBV5-1 to TRBJ2-7, with D perhaps TRBD2 (5 bases). Germline CDR1 and CDR2: SGHRS and YFSETQ. V dropped 2 bases and J dropped 3 bases, with 12 bases sitting between them. The CDR3 totals 14 residues. CDR3 DNA sequence: TGCGCCAGCAGCTTTGGGATAGGGAGCTACGAGCAGTACGTC. Protein: CASSFGIGSYEQYV.

This clone was detected only once. The chain employs TRBV6-5 and TRBJ1-1; 8 nucleotides align to TRBD1. Germline values: CDR1 MNHEY, CDR2 SVGAGI. Trimming took 6 bases from V and 5 from J; bases not matched to a gene: 8. The CDR3 is 14 amino acids. The CDR3: CASSRKTGVTEAFF. For the CDR3, the DNA is TGTGCCAGCAGCCGGAAGACAGGGGTTACTGAAGCTTTCTTT.

V and J are TRBV11-3 and TRBJ2-1, with a tentative D call TRBD2 (5 bases). Germline CDR1 SGHNT, CDR2 YENEEA. The V end was cut by 0 bases, the J end by 6 bases, with 18 bases between. This CDR3 has 17 residues. The CDR3 nucleotides are TGTGCCAGCAGCTTAGAAGGGAGTCCCCCCCTGGGCAATGAGCAGTTCTTC. It yields the protein CASSLEGSPPLGNEQFF.

The V gene is TRBV6-5, the J gene TRBJ2-7; TRBD1 matches at 8 bases. Germline trimming cut 5 bases from V and 8 bases from J; bases unmatched to any gene: 11. Germline V gene sequence: CDR1 MNHEY, CDR2 SVGAGI. The CDR3 consists of 14 residues. CDR3 loop: CASSGPGQVIQQYF. Written as DNA, the CDR3 is TGTGCCAGCAGTGGCCCGGGACAGGTTATTCAGCAGTACTTC.